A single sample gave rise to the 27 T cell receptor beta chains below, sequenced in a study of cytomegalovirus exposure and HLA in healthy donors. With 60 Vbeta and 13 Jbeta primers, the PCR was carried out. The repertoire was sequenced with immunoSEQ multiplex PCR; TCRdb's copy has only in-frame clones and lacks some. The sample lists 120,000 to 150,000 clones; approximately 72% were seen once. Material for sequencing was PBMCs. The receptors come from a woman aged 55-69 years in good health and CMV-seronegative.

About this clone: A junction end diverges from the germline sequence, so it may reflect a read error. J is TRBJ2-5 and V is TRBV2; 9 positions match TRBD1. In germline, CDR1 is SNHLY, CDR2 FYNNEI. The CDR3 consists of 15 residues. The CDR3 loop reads CASSAGGQGQETRYF. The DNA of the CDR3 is TGTGCCAGCAGTGCGGGGGGACAGGGCCAAGAGACCCGGTACTTC.

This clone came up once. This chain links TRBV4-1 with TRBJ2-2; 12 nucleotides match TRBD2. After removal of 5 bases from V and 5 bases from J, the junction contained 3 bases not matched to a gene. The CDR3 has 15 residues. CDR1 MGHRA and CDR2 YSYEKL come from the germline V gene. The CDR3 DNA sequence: TGCGCCAGCAGCGGCGGACTAGCGGGGACCGGGGAGCTGTTTTTT. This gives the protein CASSGGLAGTGELFF.

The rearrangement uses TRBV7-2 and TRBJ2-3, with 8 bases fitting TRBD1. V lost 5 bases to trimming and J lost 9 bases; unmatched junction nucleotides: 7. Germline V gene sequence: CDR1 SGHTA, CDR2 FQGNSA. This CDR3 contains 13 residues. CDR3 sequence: CASSRVDRGTQYF. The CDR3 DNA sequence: TGTGCCAGCAGCCGGGTAGACAGGGGAACGCAGTATTTT.

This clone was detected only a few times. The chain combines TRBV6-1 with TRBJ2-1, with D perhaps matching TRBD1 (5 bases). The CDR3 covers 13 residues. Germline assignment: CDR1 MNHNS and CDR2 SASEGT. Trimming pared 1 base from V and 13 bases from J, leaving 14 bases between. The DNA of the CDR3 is TGTGCCAGCAGTGAAGGCAGGGTCATGGACCAGTTCTTC. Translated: CASSEGRVMDQFF.

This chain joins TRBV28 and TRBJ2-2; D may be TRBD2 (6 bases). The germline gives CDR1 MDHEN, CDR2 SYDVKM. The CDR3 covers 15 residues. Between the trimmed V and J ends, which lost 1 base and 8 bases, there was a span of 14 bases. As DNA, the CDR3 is TGTGCCAGCAGTTTATCAGGACTAATGGGGGGGGAGCTGTTTTTT. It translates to CASSLSGLMGGELFF.

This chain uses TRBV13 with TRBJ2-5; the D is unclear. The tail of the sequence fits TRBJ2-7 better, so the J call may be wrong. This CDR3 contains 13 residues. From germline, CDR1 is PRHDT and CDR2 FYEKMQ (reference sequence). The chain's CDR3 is CASSLGFPYEQYF. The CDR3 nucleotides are TGTGCCAGCAGCTTAGGGTTTCCGTACGAGCAGTACTTC.

CDR3 in DNA: TGTGCCAGCAGCCCCACCAGGGGAAGCAATCAGCCCCAGCATTTT. Its protein is CASSPTRGSNQPQHF. This chain connects TRBV7-2 to TRBJ1-5; a possible D gene is TRBD1 (6 bases). The CDR3 loop spans 15 amino acids. V lost 5 bases and J 1 base, leaving 12 bases between the germline ends. The V gene's germline CDR1 is SGHTA and CDR2 FQGNSA.

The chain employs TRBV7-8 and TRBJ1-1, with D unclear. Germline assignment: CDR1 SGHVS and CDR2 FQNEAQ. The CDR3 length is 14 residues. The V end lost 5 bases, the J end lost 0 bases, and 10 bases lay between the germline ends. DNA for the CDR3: TGTGCCAGCAGCGTAGGAGTCATGAACACTGAAGCTTTCTTT. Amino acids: CASSVGVMNTEAFF.

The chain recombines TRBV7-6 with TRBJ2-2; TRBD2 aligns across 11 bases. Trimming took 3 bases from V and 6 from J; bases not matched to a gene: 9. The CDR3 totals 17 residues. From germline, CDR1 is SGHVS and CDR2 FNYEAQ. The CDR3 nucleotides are TGTGCCAGCAGCTTTTGGGTCGGGACTAGCGGTGCCGGGGAGCTGTTTTTT. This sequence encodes CASSFWVGTSGAGELFF.

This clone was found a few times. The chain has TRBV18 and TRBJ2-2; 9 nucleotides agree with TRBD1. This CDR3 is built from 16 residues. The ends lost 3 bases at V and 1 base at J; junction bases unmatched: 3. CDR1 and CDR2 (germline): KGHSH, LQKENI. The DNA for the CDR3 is TGTGCCAGCTCACCCCGGGACAGGGTGAACACCGGGGAGCTGTTTTTT. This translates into CASSPRDRVNTGELFF.

The CDR3 sequence: CASSARQGSYTDTQYF. In DNA, the CDR3 is TGTGCCAGCAGCGCCCGACAGGGGAGTTACACAGATACGCAGTATTTT. The chain recombines TRBV9 with TRBJ2-3; the match to TRBD1 covers 8 bases. Germline lookup yields CDR1 SGDLS and CDR2 YYNGEE. With 3 bases clipped from V and 2 bases from J, the junction kept 8 bases outside the gene matches. CDR3 length: 16 amino acids.

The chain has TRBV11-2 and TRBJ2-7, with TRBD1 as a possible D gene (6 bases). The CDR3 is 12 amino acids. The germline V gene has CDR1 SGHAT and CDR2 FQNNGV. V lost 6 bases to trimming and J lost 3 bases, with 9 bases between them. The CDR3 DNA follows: TGTGCCAGCAGACAGGGTAGCTACGAGCAGTACTTC. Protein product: CASRQGSYEQYF.

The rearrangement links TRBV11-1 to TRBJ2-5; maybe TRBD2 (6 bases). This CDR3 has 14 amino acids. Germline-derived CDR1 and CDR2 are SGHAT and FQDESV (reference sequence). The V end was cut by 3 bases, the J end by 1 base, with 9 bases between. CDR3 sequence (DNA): TGTGCCAGCAGCTTTAACGGGGGCCAAGAGACCCAGTACTTC. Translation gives CASSFNGGQETQYF.

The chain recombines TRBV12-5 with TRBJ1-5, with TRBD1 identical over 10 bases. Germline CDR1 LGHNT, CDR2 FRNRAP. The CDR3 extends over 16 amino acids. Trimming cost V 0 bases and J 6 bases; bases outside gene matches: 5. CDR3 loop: CASGLVGTGVGQPQHF. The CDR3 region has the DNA TGTGCTAGTGGTTTGGTAGGGACAGGGGTAGGTCAGCCCCAGCATTTT.

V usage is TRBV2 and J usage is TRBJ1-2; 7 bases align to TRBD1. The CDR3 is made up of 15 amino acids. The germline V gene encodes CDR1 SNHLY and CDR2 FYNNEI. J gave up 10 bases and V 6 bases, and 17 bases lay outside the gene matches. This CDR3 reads CASRMMGLTGQYYTF. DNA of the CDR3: TGTGCCAGCAGGATGATGGGACTGACAGGGCAGTACTACACCTTC.

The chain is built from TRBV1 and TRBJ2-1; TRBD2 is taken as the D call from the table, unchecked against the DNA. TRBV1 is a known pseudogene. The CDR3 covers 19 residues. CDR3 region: CTSSQDLSMREGTYNKQFF. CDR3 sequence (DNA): TGCACCAGCAGCCAAGATTTGTCTATGCGGGAGGGCACCTACAATAAGCAGTTCTTC.

The CDR3 DNA sequence: TGTGCCAGCAGCTTGCCCCAGCGGGGGGGCCATGGAGATACGCAGTATTTT. Translated, it gives CASSLPQRGGHGDTQYF. The chain has TRBV5-4 and TRBJ2-3, with 10 positions matching TRBD2. This CDR3 has 17 amino acids. V dropped 1 base and J dropped 5; count of bases not matched to a gene: 10. Germline values: CDR1 SGHNT, CDR2 YYREEE (reference sequence).

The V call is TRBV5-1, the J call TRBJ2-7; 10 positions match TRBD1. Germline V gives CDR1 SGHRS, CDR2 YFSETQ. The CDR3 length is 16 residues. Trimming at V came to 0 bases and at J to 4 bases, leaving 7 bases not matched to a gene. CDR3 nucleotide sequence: TGCGCCAGCAGCTTGGGTTGGGGACAGGGGCCGTACGAGCAGTACTTC. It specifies CASSLGWGQGPYEQYF.

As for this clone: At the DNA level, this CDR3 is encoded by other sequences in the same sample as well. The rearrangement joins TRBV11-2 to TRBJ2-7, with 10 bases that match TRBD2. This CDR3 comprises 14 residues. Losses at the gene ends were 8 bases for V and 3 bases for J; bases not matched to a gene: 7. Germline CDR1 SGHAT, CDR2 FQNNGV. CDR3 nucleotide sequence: TGTGCCAGCGAGCCTCTAGCGGGGGTCTACGAGCAGTACTTC. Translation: CASEPLAGVYEQYF. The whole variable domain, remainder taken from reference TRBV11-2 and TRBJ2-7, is EAGVAQSPRYKIIEKRQSVAFWCNPISGHATLYWYQQILGQGPKLLIQFQNNGVVDDSQLPKDRFSAERLKGVDSTLKIQPAKLEDSAVYLCASEPLAGVYEQYFGPGTRLTVT.

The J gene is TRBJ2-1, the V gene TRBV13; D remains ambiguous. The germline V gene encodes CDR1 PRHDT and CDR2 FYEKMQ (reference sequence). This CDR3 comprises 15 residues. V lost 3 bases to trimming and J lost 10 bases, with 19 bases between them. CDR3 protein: CASSFDVIQVREQFF. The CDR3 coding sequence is TGTGCCAGCAGCTTCGACGTGATCCAGGTTCGGGAGCAGTTCTTC.

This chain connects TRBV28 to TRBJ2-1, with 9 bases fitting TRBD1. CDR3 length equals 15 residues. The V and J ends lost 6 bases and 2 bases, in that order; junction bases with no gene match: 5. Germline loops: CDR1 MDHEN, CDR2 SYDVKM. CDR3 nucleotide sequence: TGTGCCAGCAGCGTCAGACAGGGGGCCTACAATGAGCAGTTCTTC. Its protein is CASSVRQGAYNEQFF.

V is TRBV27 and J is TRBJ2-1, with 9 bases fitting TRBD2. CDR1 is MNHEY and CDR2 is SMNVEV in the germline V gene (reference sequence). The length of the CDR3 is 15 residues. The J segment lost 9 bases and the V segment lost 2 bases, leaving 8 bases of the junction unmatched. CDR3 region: CASSLTAGGGSEQFF. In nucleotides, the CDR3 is TGTGCCAGCAGTTTAACGGCGGGAGGGGGTAGTGAGCAGTTCTTC.

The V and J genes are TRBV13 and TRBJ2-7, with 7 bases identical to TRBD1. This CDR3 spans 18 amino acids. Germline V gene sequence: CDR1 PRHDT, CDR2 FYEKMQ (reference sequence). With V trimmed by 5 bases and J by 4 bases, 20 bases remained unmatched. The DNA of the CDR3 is TGTGCCAGCAGCCCCAGGACAGGCTTGTTAGGGGTGGGGTACGAGCAGTACTTC. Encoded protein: CASSPRTGLLGVGYEQYF.

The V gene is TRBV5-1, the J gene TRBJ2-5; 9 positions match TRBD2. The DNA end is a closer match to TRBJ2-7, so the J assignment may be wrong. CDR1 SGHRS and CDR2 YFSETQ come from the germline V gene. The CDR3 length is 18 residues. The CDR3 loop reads CASSLELAGYSSSYEQYF. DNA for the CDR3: TGCGCCAGCAGCTTGGAGCTAGCGGGGTACTCAAGCTCCTACGAGCAGTACTTC.

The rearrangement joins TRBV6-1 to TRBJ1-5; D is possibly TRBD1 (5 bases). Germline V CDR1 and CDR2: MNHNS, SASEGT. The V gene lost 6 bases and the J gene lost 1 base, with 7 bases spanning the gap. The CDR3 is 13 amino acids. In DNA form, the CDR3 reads TGTGCCAGCAGCCGACAGAGCAATCAGCCCCAGCATTTT. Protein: CASSRQSNQPQHF.

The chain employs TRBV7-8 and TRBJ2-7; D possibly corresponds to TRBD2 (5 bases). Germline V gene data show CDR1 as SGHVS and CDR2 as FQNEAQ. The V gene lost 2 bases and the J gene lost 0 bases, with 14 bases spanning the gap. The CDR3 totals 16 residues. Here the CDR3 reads CASSLIPAANSYEQYF. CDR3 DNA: TGTGCCAGCAGCTTAATTCCAGCGGCAAACTCCTACGAGCAGTACTTC.

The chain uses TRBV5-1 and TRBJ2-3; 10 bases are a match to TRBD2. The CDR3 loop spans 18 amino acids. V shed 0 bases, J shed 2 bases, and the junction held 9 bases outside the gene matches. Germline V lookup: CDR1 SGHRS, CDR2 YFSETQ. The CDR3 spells CASSLGQGSGGITDTQYF. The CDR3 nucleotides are TGCGCCAGCAGCTTGGGCCAGGGTAGCGGGGGGATCACAGATACGCAGTATTTT.